This T cell receptor (beta chain) derives from a study of glioma-infiltrating T cells. The CDR3 totals 11 residues. V gave up 7 bases and J gave up 9 bases, with 10 bases separating them. This clonotype turned up a few times. The iRepertoire nested amplicon-rescue multiplex PCR amplified TCR alpha and beta CDR3s from RNA. From the multiplex PCR reads, TCRdb called clonotypes with MiXCR, one entry per CDR3 protein. The repertoire holds about 130,000 distinct CDR3 sequences, 20% to 25% seen once, with around 15% in the top ten. Sequencing used glioma tissue, nonneoplastic brain tissue, or PBMCs (not recorded which). The chain employs TRBV12-3 or TRBV12-4 and TRBJ1-3; tentatively, D is TRBD1 (5 bases). The clonotype comes from a human donor with low-grade glioma or glioblastoma, undergoing nonglioma brain surgery, or in good health (not recorded which). CDR3 nucleotides: TGTGCCAGCACTCAGGGAGCCACCATATATTTT. Translated, it gives CASTQGATIYF.